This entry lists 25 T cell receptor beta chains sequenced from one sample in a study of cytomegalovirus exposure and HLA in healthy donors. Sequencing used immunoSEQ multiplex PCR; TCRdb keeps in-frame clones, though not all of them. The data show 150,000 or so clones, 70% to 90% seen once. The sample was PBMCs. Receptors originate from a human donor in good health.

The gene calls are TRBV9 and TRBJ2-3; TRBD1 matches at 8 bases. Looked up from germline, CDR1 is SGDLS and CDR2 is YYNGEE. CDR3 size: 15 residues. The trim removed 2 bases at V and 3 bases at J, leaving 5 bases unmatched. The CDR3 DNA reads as TGTGCCAGCAGCGTGGCAGGGGGCTTTACAGATACGCAGTATTTT. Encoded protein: CASSVAGGFTDTQYF. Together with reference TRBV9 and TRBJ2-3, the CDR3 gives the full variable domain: DSGVTQTPKHLITATGQRVTLRCSPRSGDLSVYWYQQSLDQGLQFLIQYYNGEERAKGNILERFSAQQFPDLHSELNLSSLELGDSALYFCASSVAGGFTDTQYFGPGTRLTVL.

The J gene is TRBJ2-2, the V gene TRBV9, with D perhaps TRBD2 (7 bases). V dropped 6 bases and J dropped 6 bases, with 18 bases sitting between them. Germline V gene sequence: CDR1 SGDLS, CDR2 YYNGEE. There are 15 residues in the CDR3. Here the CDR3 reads CASTPSGGASGELFF. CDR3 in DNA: TGTGCCAGCACCCCTTCGGGGGGCGCATCCGGGGAGCTGTTTTTT.

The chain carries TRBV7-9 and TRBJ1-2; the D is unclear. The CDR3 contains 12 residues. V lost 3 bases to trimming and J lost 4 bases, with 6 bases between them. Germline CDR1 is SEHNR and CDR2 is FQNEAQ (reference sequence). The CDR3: CASSFEVYGYTF. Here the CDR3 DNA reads TGTGCCAGCAGCTTCGAGGTCTATGGCTACACCTTC.

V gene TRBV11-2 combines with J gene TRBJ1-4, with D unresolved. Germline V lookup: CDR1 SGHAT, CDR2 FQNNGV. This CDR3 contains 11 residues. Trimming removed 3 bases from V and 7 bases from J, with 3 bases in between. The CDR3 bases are TGTGCCAGCAGCTTGGCTGAAAAACTGTTTTTT. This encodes CASSLAEKLFF.

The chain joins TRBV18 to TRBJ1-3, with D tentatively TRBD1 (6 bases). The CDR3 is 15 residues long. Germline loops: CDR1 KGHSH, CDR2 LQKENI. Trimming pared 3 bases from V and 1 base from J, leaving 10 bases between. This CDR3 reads CASSPTTGSGNTIYF. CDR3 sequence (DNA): TGTGCCAGCTCACCCACTACAGGGTCTGGAAACACCATATATTTT. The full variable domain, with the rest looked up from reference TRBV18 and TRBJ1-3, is NAGVMQNPRHLVRRRGQEARLRCSPMKGHSHVYWYRQLPEEGLKFMVYLQKENIIDESGMPKERFSAEFPKEGPSILRIQQVVRGDSAAYFCASSPTTGSGNTIYFGEGSWLTVV.

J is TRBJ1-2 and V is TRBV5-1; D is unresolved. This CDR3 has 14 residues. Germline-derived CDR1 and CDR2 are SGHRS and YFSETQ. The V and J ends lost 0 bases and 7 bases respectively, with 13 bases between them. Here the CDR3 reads CASSLEGAFGGYTF. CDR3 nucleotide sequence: TGCGCCAGCAGCTTGGAGGGAGCGTTTGGTGGCTACACCTTC.

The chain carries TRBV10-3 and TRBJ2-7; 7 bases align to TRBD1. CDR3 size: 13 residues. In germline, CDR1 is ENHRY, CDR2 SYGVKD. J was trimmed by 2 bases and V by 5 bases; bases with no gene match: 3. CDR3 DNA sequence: TGTGCCATCAGTACAGGGGTAACCTACGAGCAGTACTTC. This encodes CAISTGVTYEQYF.

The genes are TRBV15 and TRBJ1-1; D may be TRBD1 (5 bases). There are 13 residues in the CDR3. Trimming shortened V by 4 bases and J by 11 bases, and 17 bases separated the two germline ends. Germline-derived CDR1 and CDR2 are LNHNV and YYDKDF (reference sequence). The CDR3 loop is CATSTPAGQEAFF. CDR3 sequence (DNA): TGTGCCACCAGCACCCCGGCGGGGCAGGAGGCTTTCTTT.

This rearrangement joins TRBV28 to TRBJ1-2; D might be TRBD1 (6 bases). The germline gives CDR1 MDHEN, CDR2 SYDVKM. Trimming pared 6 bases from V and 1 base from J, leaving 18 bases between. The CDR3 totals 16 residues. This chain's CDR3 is CASSPPWGRGNYGYTF. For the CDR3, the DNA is TGTGCCAGCAGCCCCCCTTGGGGGCGAGGTAACTATGGCTACACCTTC.

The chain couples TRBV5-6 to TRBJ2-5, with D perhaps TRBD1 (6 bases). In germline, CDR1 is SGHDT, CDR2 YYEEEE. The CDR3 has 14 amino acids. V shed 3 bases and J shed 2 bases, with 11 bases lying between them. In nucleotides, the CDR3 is TGTGCCAGCAGCTGGCAGGGGTCTCAAGAGACCCAGTACTTC. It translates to CASSWQGSQETQYF.

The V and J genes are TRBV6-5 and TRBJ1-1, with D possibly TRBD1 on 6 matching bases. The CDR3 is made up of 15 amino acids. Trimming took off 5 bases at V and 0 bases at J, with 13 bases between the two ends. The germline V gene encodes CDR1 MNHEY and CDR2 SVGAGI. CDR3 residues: CASSIDRSMNTEAFF. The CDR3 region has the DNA TGTGCCAGCAGTATTGACAGGTCAATGAACACTGAAGCTTTCTTT.

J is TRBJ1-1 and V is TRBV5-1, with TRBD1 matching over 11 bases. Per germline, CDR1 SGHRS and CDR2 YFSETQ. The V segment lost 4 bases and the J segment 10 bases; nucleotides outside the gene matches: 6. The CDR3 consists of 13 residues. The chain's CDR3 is CASSRGQGVGAFF. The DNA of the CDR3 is TGCGCCAGCAGCAGGGGACAGGGGGTCGGAGCTTTCTTT.

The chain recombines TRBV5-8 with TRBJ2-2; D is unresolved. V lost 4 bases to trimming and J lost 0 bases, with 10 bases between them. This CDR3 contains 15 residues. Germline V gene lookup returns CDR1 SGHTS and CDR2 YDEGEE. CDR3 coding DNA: TGTGCCAGCAGCCTCCGGTTCGCGAACACCGGGGAGCTGTTTTTT. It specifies CASSLRFANTGELFF.

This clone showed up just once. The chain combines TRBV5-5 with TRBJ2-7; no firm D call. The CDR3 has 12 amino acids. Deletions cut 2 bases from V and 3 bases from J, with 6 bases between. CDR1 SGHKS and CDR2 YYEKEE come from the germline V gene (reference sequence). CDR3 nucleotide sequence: TGTGCCAGCAGCTTTACTGGCTACGAGCAGTACTTC. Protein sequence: CASSFTGYEQYF.

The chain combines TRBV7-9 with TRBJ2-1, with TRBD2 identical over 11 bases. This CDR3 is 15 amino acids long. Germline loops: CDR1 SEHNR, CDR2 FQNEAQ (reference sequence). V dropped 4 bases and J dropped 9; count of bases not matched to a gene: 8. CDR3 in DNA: TGTGCCAGCAGCTACTCTAGCGGGAGGAGTGGTGAGCAGTTCTTC. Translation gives CASSYSSGRSGEQFF.

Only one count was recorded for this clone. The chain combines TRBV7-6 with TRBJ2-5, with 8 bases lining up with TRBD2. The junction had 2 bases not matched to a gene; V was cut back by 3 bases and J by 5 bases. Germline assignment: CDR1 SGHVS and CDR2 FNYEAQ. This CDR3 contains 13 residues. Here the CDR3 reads CASSFRGGETQYF. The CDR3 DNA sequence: TGTGCCAGCAGCTTTCGGGGGGGGGAGACCCAGTACTTC.

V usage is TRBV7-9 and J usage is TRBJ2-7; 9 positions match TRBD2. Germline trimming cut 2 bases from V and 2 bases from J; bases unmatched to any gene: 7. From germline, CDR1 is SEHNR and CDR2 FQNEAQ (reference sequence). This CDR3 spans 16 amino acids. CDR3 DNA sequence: TGTGCCAGCAGCTTAATTGGGGCTAGCGGGACCTACGAGCAGTACTTC. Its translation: CASSLIGASGTYEQYF.

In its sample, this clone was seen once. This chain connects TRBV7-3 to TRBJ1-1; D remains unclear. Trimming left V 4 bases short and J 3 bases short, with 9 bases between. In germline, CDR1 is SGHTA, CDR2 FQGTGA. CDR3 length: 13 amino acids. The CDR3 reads CASSYAVHTEAFF. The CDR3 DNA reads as TGTGCCAGCAGCTACGCGGTGCACACTGAAGCTTTCTTT.

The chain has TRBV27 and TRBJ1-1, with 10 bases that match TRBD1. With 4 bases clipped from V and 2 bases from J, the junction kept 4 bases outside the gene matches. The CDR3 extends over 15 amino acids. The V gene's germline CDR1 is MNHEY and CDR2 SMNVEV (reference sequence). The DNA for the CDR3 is TGTGCCAGCAGTTCTGTGACAGGGGGCAACACTGAAGCTTTCTTT. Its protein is CASSSVTGGNTEAFF.

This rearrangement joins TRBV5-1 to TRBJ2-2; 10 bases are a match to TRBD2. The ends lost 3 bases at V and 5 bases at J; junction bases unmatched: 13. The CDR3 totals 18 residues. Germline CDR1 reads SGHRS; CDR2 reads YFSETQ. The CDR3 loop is CASSSRAGGLDWTGELFF. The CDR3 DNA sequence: TGCGCCAGCAGCTCCAGAGCGGGGGGGCTAGATTGGACCGGGGAGCTGTTTTTT.

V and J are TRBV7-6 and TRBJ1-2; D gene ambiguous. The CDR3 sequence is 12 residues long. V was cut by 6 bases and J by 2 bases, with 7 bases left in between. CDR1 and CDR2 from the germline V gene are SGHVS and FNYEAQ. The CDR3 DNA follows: TGTGCCAGCAGTGCCGGGAACTATGGCTACACCTTC. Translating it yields CASSAGNYGYTF. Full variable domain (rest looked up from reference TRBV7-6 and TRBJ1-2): GAGVSQSPRYKVTKRGQDVALRCDPISGHVSLYWYRQALGQGPEFLTYFNYEAQQDKSGLPNDRFSAERPEGSISTLTIQRTEQRDSAMYRCASSAGNYGYTFGSGTRLTVV.

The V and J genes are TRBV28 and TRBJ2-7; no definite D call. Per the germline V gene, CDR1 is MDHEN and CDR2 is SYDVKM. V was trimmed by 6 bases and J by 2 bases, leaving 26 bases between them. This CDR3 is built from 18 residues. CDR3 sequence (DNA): TGTGCCAGCAGAACCTTCAGCTACGCCGCGGCTTCACCCTACGAGCAGTACTTC. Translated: CASRTFSYAAASPYEQYF.

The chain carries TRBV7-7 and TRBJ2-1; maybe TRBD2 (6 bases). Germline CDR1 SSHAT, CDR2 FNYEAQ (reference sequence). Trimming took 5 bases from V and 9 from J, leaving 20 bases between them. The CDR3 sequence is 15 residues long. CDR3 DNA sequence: TGTGCCAGCAGCGCGGACTACCGTATGGGCAGTGAGCAGTTCTTC. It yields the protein CASSADYRMGSEQFF.

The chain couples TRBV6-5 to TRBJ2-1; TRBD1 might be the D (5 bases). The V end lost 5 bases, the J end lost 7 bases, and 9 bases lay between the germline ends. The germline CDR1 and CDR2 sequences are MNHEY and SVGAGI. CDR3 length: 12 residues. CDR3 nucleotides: TGTGCCAGCAGTAGGGGTGAGAATGAGCAGTTCTTC. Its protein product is CASSRGENEQFF.

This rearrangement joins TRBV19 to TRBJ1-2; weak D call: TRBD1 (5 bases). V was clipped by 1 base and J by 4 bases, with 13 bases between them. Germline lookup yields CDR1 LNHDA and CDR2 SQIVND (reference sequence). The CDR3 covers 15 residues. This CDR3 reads CASSIVIRDPYGYTF. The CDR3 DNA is TGTGCCAGTAGTATAGTCATCAGGGATCCCTATGGCTACACCTTC.